These T cell receptor beta chains were read from a single sample in a study of cytomegalovirus exposure and HLA in healthy donors. The method was immunoSEQ multiplex PCR; TCRdb's version includes in-frame clones alone and lacks a portion of them. The repertoire holds some 130,000 clones, with 74% as singletons. The sample consisted of PBMCs. Source of these receptors: a male donor in good health and CMV-seronegative. CDR3s leave out the opening cysteine and the closing phenylalanine or tryptophan.

v_call: TRBV7-9; cdr3_aa: ASSAYRSMNTEAF
v_call: TRBV7-3; cdr3_aa: ASSFRAGEASYNEQF
v_call: TRBV19; cdr3_aa: ASSIWETATEAF
v_call: TRBV30; cdr3_aa: AWRGDWAQGRGRETQY
v_call: TRBV18; cdr3_aa: ASSPTGDGELF
v_call: TRBV5-1; cdr3_aa: ASSPPGSEAF
v_call: TRBV7-9; cdr3_aa: ASSFGGSSYEQY
v_call: TRBV10-1; cdr3_aa: ASSDGVCNQPQH
v_call: TRBV27; cdr3_aa: ATRGGARGTDTQY
v_call: TRBV6-6; cdr3_aa: ASRTHRGTADTQY
v_call: TRBV18; cdr3_aa: ASSPPSGRIAEQY
v_call: TRBV6-5; cdr3_aa: AGSTRGTNEKLF
v_call: TRBV5-4; cdr3_aa: ASSYVGTDNSPLH
v_call: TRBV5-1; cdr3_aa: ASSLRRRQGAGNEQF
v_call: TRBV7-2; cdr3_aa: ASSVGSGHGELF
v_call: TRBV9; cdr3_aa: ASSLGGLGNEQF
v_call: TRBV27; cdr3_aa: ASSISGVGRRGNQPQH
v_call: TRBV7-2; cdr3_aa: ASSLAGGGRYNEQF
v_call: TRBV28; cdr3_aa: ASSFLTGGDFYGYT
v_call: TRBV19; cdr3_aa: ASSNGGVSPYEQY
v_call: TRBV27; cdr3_aa: ASSLSEGQGTEAF
v_call: TRBV19; cdr3_aa: ASSYYNEQF
v_call: TRBV2; cdr3_aa: ASSGRQGGNSPLH
v_call: TRBV18; cdr3_aa: ASSPDGGNYEQY